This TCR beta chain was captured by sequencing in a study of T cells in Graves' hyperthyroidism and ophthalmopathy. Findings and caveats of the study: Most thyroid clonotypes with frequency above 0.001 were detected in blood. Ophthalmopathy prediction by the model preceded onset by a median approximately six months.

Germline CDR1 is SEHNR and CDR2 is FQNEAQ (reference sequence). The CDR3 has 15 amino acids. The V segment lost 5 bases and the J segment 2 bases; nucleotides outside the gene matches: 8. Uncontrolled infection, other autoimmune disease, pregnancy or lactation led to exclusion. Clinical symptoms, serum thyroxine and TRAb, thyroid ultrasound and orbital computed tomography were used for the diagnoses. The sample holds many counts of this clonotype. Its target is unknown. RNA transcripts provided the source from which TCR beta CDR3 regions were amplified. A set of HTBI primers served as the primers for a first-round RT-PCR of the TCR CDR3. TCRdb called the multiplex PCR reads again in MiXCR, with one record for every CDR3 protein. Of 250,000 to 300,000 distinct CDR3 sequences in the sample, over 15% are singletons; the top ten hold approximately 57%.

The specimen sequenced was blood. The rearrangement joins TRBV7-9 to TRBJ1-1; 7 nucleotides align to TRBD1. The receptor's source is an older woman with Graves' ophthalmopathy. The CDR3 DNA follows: TGTGCCAGCAGCAAATTGACAGGGACTAACACTGAAGCTTTCTTT. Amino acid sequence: CASSKLTGTNTEAFF.